This TCR beta chain was observed in a study of T-cell memory formation after mild COVID-19. TCRdb used MiXCR to reprocess the 5' RACE reads, holding one entry per CDR3 protein. Of 100,000 to 150,000 distinct CDR3 sequences in the sample, roughly 15% were seen once. The ends were cut back, 2 bases at V and 5 bases at J, with 19 bases in the middle. Germline loops: CDR1 DFQATT, CDR2 SNEGSKA (reference sequence). The CDR3 runs 16 residues. This clonotype was obtained from an adult woman who had mild COVID-19 (a few samples of this study predate the infection). Cell type and time point are not known. The chain couples TRBV20-1 to TRBJ2-1; D not certain. The specimen was PBMCs or a T cell subset sorted from them (not recorded which). CDR3 sequence: CSARSYPRALDNEQFF. The CDR3 DNA is TGCAGTGCTAGATCCTACCCCCGGGCGCTGGACAATGAGCAGTTCTTC.